The next 20 T cell receptor beta chains were all read from a single sample in a study of T cell responses to AZD1222 COVID-19 vaccine. The repertoire was sequenced with immunoSEQ multiplex PCR; TCRdb's copy has only in-frame clones and lacks some. This table holds 95,000 to 100,000 clones, more than 75% found once. The sample in question was peripheral blood, obtained on day 0 of AZD1222 vaccination. The source of these receptors is an adult in good health.

This chain joins TRBV28 and TRBJ1-2; TRBD1 matches 9 bases. V dropped 6 bases and J dropped 6; count of bases not matched to a gene: 5. The CDR3 is 13 amino acids. The germline CDR1 and CDR2 sequences are MDHEN and SYDVKM. DNA for the CDR3: TGTGCCAGCAGGAAACAGGGGGCGAATGGCTACACCTTC. Its translation is CASRKQGANGYTF.

This clone came up a few times. The chain is built from TRBV2 and TRBJ1-1, with TRBD1 matching over 8 bases. The CDR3 is 16 amino acids. Trimming removed 4 bases from V and 0 bases from J; junction bases left unmatched: 7. The germline gives CDR1 SNHLY, CDR2 FYNNEI. CDR3 sequence: CASSGIGTGLNTEAFF. The CDR3 DNA follows: TGTGCCAGCAGTGGAATTGGGACAGGACTGAACACTGAAGCTTTCTTT.

This chain links TRBV18 with TRBJ2-5; a possible D gene is TRBD2 (5 bases). Germline values: CDR1 KGHSH, CDR2 LQKENI. The V and J ends lost 3 bases and 5 bases respectively, with 16 bases between them. This CDR3 is built from 15 residues. CDR3 bases: TGTGCCAGCTCACCTGTGGGAGCCCAAGCTGAGACCCAGTACTTC. This codes for CASSPVGAQAETQYF.

This clone came up a few times. The V and J genes are TRBV3-1 (or the pseudogene TRBV3-2) and TRBJ1-4, with D unclear. The CDR3 runs 14 residues. Trimming stripped 0 bases from V and 10 bases from J, with 12 bases between. Germline lookup yields CDR1 LGHDT and CDR2 YNNKEL (reference sequence). For the CDR3, the DNA is TGTGCCAGCAGCCAAGAGGGAAGTCTAGGAAAACTGTTTTTT. This encodes CASSQEGSLGKLFF.

This rearrangement joins TRBV11-2 to TRBJ2-5; D unresolved. V lost 6 bases to trimming and J lost 4 bases, with 15 bases between them. This CDR3 comprises 14 residues. Germline CDR1 SGHAT, CDR2 FQNNGV. This chain's CDR3 is CASRENFGSETQYF. The CDR3 bases are TGTGCCAGCAGGGAAAATTTCGGGTCAGAGACCCAGTACTTC.

The chain recombines TRBV11-2 with TRBJ2-5; 7 nucleotides align to TRBD1. V lost 5 bases and J lost 4; bases outside the gene matches: 10. CDR1 and CDR2 from the germline V gene are SGHAT and FQNNGV. This CDR3 region has 15 residues. CDR3 sequence: CASSPYRDSTETQYF. DNA of the CDR3: TGTGCCAGCAGCCCGTACCGGGACAGCACAGAGACCCAGTACTTC.

The table lists this clone with a few counts. V and J are TRBV18 and TRBJ1-1; D unclear. V lost 4 bases, J lost 1 base, and 7 bases lay in between. The germline CDR1 and CDR2 sequences are KGHSH and LQKENI. The CDR3 sequence is 13 residues long. In nucleotides, the CDR3 is TGTGCCAGCTCACGAGAGGGGAACACTGAAGCTTTCTTT. It translates to CASSREGNTEAFF.

The gene calls are TRBV10-3 and TRBJ2-5; D call uncertain. CDR3 length equals 13 residues. V shed 2 bases and J shed 5 bases, with 9 bases lying between them. CDR1 and CDR2 (germline): ENHRY, SYGVKD. CDR3 coding DNA: TGTGCCATCAGTGAGACAAATACGGAGACCCAGTACTTC. It yields the protein CAISETNTETQYF.

The rearrangement links TRBV4-1 to TRBJ2-3; D is unresolved. The CDR3 contains 19 residues. Trimming pared 1 base from V and 0 bases from J, leaving 20 bases between. The germline gives CDR1 MGHRA, CDR2 YSYEKL. The CDR3 nucleotides are TGCGCCAGCAGCCAAGGCCTATCAGATGCCTCAATTAGCACAGATACGCAGTATTTT. The encoded protein is CASSQGLSDASISTDTQYF.

The chain links TRBV7-8 to TRBJ2-2; tentative D call: TRBD1 (6 bases). CDR1 and CDR2 (germline): SGHVS, FQNEAQ. Trimming shortened V by 1 base and J by 1 base, and 7 bases separated the two germline ends. This CDR3 is 15 amino acids long. DNA of the CDR3: TGTGCCAGCAGCTTAGGGGGACAGAACACCGGGGAGCTGTTTTTT. Translated, it gives CASSLGGQNTGELFF.

This clone was counted once. The chain combines TRBV30 with TRBJ2-1, with TRBD2 matching 11 bases. This CDR3 contains 14 residues. Germline-derived CDR1 and CDR2 are GTSNPN and SVGIG (reference sequence). Unmatched junction bases numbered 9, after V lost 5 bases and J lost 9 bases. The CDR3 sequence is CAWQLLAGVAEQFF. In DNA, the CDR3 is TGTGCCTGGCAATTACTAGCGGGAGTTGCTGAGCAGTTCTTC.

The chain combines TRBV2 with TRBJ2-1; no clear D. Germline V lookup: CDR1 SNHLY, CDR2 FYNNEI. V was pared by 3 bases and J by 8 bases, with 11 bases between. This CDR3 spans 13 amino acids. The CDR3 DNA is TGTGCCAGCAGTGAGAACTATCCCGATGAGCAGTTCTTC. It translates to CASSENYPDEQFF.

This chain uses TRBV5-1 with TRBJ2-1; 7 positions match TRBD2. Per the germline V gene, CDR1 is SGHRS and CDR2 is YFSETQ. The CDR3 covers 15 residues. V was clipped by 4 bases and J by 0 bases; unmatched bases: 4. In DNA form, the CDR3 reads TGCGCCAGCAGCCCACGGACTAGCTCCTACAATGAGCAGTTCTTC. This gives the protein CASSPRTSSYNEQFF. Supplemented by reference TRBV5-1 and TRBJ2-1, the full variable domain reads KAGVTQTPRYLIKTRGQQVTLSCSPISGHRSVSWYQQTPGQGLQFLFEYFSETQRNKGNFPGRFSGRQFSNSRSEMNVSTLELGDSALYLCASSPRTSSYNEQFFGPGTRLTVL.

This rearrangement joins TRBV18 to TRBJ1-1, with D hard to call. The CDR3 runs to 12 residues. Germline CDR1 and CDR2: KGHSH and LQKENI. Between the trimmed V and J ends, which lost 4 bases and 6 bases, there was a span of 9 bases. The chain's CDR3 is CASSQGFAEAFF. CDR3 bases: TGTGCCAGCTCACAGGGATTTGCTGAAGCTTTCTTT. The full variable domain, rest sourced from reference TRBV18 and TRBJ1-1, is NAGVMQNPRHLVRRRGQEARLRCSPMKGHSHVYWYRQLPEEGLKFMVYLQKENIIDESGMPKERFSAEFPKEGPSILRIQQVVRGDSAAYFCASSQGFAEAFFGQGTRLTVV.

V gene TRBV15 combines with J gene TRBJ1-4; D call uncertain. This CDR3 is 15 amino acids long. Deletions cut 1 base from V and 5 bases from J, with 11 bases between. Per the germline V gene, CDR1 is LNHNV and CDR2 is YYDKDF (reference sequence). The CDR3 DNA reads as TGTGCCACCAGCAGAGGGGTTGTCGGAAATGAAAAACTGTTTTTT. As protein: CATSRGVVGNEKLFF.

The J gene is TRBJ1-2, the V gene TRBV28, with D perhaps matching TRBD1 (5 bases). Germline lookup yields CDR1 MDHEN and CDR2 SYDVKM. V was clipped by 2 bases and J by 4 bases, with 17 bases between them. The CDR3 extends over 16 amino acids. The DNA for the CDR3 is TGTGCCAGCAGTTTAAACTTCTGGGGGGACGGCTATGGCTACACCTTC. Protein: CASSLNFWGDGYGYTF.

The chain recombines TRBV12-5 with TRBJ2-1; 10 bases fit TRBD2. The V and J ends lost 5 bases and 7 bases, in that order; junction bases with no gene match: 2. The germline CDR1 and CDR2 sequences are LGHNT and FRNRAP. The length of the CDR3 is 13 residues. CDR3 residues: CASGPLAGNEQFF. The CDR3 DNA reads as TGTGCTAGTGGTCCACTAGCGGGAAATGAGCAGTTCTTC.

V usage is TRBV10-3 and J usage is TRBJ2-7; D is undetermined. V was cut by 3 bases and J by 7 bases, with 7 bases left in between. Germline-derived CDR1 and CDR2 are ENHRY and SYGVKD. This CDR3 has 11 residues. CDR3: CAISDTTEQYF. In nucleotides, the CDR3 is TGTGCCATCAGTGACACTACGGAGCAGTACTTC.

In DNA form, the CDR3 reads TGTGCCAGCAGCCGAGGGAACTCTCTTGTGGAGACCCAGTACTTC. Translating it yields CASSRGNSLVETQYF. The chain links TRBV11-3 to TRBJ2-5; D might be TRBD2 (5 bases). The V gene's germline CDR1 is SGHNT and CDR2 YENEEA. The CDR3 totals 15 residues. Trimming removed 5 bases at V and 5 bases at J, with 18 bases between.

The chain joins TRBV9 to TRBJ1-1; the D is unclear. Germline values: CDR1 SGDLS, CDR2 YYNGEE. Trimming pared 5 bases from V and 4 bases from J, leaving 12 bases between. This CDR3 spans 13 amino acids. Written as DNA, the CDR3 is TGTGCCAGCAGTAGAGAGATGGGCACTGAAGCTTTCTTT. Protein sequence: CASSREMGTEAFF.